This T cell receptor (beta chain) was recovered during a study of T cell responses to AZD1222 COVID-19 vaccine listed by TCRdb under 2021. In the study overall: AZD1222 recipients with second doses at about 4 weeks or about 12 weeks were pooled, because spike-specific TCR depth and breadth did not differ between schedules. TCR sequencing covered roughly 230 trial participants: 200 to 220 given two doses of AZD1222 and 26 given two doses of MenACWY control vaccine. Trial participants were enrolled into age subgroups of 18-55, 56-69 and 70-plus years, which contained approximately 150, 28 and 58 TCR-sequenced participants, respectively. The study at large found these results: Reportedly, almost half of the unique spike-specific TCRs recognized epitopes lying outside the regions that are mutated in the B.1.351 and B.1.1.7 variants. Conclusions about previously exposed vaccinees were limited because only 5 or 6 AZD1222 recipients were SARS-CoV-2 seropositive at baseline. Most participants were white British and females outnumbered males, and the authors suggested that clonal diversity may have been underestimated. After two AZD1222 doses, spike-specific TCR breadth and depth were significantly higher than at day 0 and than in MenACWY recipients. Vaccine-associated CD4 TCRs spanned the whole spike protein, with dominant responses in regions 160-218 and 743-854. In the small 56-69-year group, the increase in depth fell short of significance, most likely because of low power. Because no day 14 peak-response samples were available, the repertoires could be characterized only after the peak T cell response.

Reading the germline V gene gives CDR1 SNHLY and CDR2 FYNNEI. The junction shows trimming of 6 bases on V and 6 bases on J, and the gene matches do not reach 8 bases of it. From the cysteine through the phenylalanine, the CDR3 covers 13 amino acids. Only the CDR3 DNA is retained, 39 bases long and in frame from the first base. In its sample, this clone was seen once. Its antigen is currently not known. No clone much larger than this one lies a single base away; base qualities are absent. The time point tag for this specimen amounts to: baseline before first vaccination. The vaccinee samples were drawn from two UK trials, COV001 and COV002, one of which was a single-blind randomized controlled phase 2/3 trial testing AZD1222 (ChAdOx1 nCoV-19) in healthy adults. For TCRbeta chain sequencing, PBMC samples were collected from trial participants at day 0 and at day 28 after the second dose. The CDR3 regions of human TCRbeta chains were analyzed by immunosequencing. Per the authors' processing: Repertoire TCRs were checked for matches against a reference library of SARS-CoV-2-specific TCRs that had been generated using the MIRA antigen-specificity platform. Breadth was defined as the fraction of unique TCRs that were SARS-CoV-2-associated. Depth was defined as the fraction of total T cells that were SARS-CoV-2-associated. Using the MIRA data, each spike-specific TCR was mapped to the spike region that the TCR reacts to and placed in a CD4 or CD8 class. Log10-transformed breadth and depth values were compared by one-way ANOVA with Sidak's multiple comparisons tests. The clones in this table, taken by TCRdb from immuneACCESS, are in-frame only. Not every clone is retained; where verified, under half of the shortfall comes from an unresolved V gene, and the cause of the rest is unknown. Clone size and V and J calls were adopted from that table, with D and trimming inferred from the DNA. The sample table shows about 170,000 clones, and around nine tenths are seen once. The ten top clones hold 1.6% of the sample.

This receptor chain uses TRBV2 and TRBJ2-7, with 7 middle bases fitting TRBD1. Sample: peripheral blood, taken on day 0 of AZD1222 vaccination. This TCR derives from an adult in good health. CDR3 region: CASSLTGLGEQYF. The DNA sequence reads TGTGCCAGCAGCTTGACAGGGCTGGGCGAGCAGTACTTC.